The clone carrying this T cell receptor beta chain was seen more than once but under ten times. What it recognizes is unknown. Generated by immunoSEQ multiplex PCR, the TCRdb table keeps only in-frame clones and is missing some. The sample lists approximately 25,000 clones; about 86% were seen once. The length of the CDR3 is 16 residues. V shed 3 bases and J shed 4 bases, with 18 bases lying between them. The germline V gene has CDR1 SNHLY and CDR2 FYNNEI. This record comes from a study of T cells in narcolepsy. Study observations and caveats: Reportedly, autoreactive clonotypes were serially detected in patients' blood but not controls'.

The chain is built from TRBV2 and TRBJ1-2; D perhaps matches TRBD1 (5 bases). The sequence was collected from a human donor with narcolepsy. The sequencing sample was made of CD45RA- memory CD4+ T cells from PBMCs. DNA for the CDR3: TGTGCCAGCAGTGATGGATCCTTGGGGGGTTCCTATGGCTACACCTTC. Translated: CASSDGSLGGSYGYTF.